In its sample, the clone carrying this TCR beta chain was seen a few times. The source of the sample is a study of blood T cells in healthy people across ages. Next came a second PCR, run for 7 to 11 cycles, which used a sample-barcoded 5' primer along with a J-beta primer mix. A tag from a template-switch adaptor with 12 random nucleotides marked each cDNA molecule. MiXCR was run by TCRdb on the 5' RACE reads, yielding one entry per CDR3 protein. The data contain roughly 730,000 distinct CDR3 sequences, more than 55% of them seen just once; the ten biggest clones take up around 24%. This clonotype was sampled from a man aged 35-49 years in good health. The material sequenced was blood.

The DNA of the CDR3 is TGTGCCAGCAGCTTCGCTAGCGGGGGGGCTATCGATAATGAGCAGTTCTTC. It translates to CASSFASGGAIDNEQFF. This chain uses TRBV7-2 with TRBJ2-1; 12 nucleotides align to TRBD2. J lost 7 bases, V lost 3 bases, and 10 bases had no gene match. Germline lookup yields CDR1 SGHTA and CDR2 FQGNSA. This CDR3 spans 17 amino acids.